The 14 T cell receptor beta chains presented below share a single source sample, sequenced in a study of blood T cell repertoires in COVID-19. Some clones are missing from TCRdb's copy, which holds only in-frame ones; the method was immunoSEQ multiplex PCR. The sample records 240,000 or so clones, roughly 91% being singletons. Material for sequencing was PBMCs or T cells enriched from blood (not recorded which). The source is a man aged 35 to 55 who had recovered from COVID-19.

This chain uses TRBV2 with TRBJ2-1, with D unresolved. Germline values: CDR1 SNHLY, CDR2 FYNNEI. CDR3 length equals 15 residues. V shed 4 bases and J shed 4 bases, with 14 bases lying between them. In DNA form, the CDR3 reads TGTGCCAGCAGTGTGGTCGGTCTCCTATACAATGAGCAGTTCTTC. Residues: CASSVVGLLYNEQFF.

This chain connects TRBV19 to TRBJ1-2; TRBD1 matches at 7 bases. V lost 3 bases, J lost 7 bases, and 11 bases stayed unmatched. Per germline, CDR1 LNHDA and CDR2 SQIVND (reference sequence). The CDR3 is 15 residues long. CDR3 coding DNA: TGTGCCAGTAGTATCCTAGCGACAGGGAAGCGTGGCTACACCTTC. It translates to CASSILATGKRGYTF.

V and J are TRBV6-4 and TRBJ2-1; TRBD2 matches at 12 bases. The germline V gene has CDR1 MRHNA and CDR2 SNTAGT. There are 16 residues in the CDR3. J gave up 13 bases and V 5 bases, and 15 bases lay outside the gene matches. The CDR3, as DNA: TGTGCCAGCAGTCCCATCGCCCTCGGGACTAGCGGGTCCCAGTTCTTC. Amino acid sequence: CASSPIALGTSGSQFF.

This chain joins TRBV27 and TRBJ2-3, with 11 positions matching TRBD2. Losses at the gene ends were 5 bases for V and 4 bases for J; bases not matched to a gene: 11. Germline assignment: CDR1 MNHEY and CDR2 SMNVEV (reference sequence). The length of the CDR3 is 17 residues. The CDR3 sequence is CASSPHHSGRAADTQYF. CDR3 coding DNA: TGTGCCAGCAGTCCGCATCATAGCGGGAGGGCTGCAGATACGCAGTATTTT.

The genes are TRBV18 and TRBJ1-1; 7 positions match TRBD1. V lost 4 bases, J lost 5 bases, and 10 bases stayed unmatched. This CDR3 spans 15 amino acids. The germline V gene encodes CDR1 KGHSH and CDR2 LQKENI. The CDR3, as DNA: TGTGCCAGCTCACGCATGACAGGGTTGGGGACTGAAGCTTTCTTT. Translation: CASSRMTGLGTEAFF. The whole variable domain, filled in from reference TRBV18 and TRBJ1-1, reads NAGVMQNPRHLVRRRGQEARLRCSPMKGHSHVYWYRQLPEEGLKFMVYLQKENIIDESGMPKERFSAEFPKEGPSILRIQQVVRGDSAAYFCASSRMTGLGTEAFFGQGTRLTVV.

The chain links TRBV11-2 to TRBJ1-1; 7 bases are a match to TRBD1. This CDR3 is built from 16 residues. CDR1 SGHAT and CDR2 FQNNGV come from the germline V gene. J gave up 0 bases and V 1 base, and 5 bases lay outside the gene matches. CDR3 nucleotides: TGTGCCAGCAGCTTAGGGGACAGAATCTTGAACACTGAAGCTTTCTTT. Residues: CASSLGDRILNTEAFF.

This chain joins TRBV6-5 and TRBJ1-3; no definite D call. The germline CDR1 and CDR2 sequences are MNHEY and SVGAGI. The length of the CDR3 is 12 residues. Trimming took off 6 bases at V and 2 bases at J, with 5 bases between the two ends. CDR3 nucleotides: TGTGCCAGCAGCGCTACTGGAAACACCATATATTTT. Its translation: CASSATGNTIYF.

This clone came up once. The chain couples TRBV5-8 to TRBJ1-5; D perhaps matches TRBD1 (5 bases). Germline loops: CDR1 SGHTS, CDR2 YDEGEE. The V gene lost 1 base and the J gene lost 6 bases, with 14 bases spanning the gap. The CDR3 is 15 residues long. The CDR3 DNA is TGTGCCAGCAGCTTGTTGCAGGGTTCTATTCAGCCCCAGCATTTT. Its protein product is CASSLLQGSIQPQHF.

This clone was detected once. CDR3 protein: CASSLNREQGSLHF. The CDR3 DNA follows: TGTGCCAGCAGCCTAAACCGGGAGCAGGGTTCCCTCCACTTT. The rearrangement links TRBV7-9 to TRBJ1-6, with a weak D call TRBD1 (5 bases). The CDR3 runs 14 residues. Deletions cut 5 bases from V and 14 bases from J, with 19 bases between. The germline V gene encodes CDR1 SEHNR and CDR2 FQNEAQ (reference sequence).

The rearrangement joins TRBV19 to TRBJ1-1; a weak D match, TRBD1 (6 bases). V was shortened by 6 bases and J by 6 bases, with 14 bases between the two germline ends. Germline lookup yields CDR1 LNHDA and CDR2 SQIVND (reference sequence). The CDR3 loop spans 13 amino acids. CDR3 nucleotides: TGTGCCAGTAGGGTACAAGAGGGGGCTGAAGCTTTCTTT. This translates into CASRVQEGAEAFF.

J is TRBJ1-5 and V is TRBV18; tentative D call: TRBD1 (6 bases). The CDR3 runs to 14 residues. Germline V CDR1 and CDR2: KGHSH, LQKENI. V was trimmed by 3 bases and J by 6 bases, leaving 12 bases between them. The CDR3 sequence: CASSPQGSIQPQHF. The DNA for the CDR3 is TGTGCCAGCTCACCTCAGGGGTCGATTCAGCCCCAGCATTTT.

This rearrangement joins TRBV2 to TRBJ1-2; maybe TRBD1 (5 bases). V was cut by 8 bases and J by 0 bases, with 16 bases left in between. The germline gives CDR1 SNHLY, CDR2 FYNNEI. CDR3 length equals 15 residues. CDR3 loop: CASWSGRATNYGYTF. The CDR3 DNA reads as TGTGCCAGCTGGAGTGGCAGGGCCACTAACTATGGCTACACCTTC.

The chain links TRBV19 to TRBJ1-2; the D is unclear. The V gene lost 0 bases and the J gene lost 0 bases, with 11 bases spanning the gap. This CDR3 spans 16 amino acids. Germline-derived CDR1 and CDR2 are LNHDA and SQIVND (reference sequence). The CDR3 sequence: CASSIEVPGSNYGYTF. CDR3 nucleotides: TGTGCCAGTAGTATAGAAGTTCCGGGATCTAACTATGGCTACACCTTC.

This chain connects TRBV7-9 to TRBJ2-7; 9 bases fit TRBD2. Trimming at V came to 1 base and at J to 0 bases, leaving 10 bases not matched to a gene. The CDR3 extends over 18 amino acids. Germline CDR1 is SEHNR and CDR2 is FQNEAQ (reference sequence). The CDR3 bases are TGTGCCAGCAGCTTAGACCCCTGGACTAGCGCGAGCTCCTACGAGCAGTACTTC. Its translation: CASSLDPWTSASSYEQYF. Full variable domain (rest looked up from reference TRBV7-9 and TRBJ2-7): DTGVSQNPRHKITKRGQNVTFRCDPISEHNRLYWYRQTLGQGPEFLTYFQNEAQLEKSRLLSDRFSAERPKGSFSTLEIQRTEQGDSAMYLCASSLDPWTSASSYEQYFGPGTRLTVT.